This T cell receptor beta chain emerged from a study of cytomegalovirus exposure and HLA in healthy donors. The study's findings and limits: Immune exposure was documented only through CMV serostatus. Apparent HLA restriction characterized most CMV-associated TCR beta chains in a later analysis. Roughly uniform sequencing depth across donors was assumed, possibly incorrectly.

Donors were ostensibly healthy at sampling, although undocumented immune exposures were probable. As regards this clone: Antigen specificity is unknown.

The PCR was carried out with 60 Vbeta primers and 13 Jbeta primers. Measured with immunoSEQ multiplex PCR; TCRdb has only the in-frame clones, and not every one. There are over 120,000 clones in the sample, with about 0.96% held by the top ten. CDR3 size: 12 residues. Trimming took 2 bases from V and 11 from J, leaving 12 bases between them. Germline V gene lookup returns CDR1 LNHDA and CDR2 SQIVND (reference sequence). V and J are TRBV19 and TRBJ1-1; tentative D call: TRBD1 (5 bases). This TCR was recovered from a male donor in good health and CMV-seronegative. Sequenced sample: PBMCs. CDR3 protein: CASSIFTGAAFF. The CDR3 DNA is TGTGCCAGTAGTATATTTACAGGAGCTGCTTTCTTT. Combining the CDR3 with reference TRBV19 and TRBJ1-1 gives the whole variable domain DGGITQSPKYLFRKEGQNVTLSCEQNLNHDAMYWYRQDPGQGLRLIYYSQIVNDFQKGDIAEGYSVSREKKESFPLTVTSAQKNPTAFYLCASSIFTGAAFFGQGTRLTVV.